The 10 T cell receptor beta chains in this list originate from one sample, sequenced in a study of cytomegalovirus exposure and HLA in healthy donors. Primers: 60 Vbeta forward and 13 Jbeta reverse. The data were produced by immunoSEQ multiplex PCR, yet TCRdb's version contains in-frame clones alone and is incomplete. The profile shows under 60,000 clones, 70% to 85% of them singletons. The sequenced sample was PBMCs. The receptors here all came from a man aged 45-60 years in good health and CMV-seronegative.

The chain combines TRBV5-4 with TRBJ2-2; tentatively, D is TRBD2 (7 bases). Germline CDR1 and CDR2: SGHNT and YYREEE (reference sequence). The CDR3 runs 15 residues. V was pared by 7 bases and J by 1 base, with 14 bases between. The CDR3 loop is CASGLGGQNTGELFF. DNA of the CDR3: TGTGCCAGCGGCCTCGGGGGGCAGAACACCGGGGAGCTGTTTTTT.

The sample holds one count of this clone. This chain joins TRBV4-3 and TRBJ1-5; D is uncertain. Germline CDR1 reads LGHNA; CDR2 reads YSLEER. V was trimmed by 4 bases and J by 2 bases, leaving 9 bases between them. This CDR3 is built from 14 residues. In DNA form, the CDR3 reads TGCGCCAGCAGCCCCCGCGGGGGCAATCAGCCCCAGCATTTT. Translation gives CASSPRGGNQPQHF.

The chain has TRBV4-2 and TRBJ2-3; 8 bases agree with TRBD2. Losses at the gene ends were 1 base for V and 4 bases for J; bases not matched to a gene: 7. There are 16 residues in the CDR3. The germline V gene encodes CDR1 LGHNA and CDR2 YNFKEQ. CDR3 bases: TGTGCCAGCAGCCAAGGGAGCGGGGGAGGGGCAGATACGCAGTATTTT. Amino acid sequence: CASSQGSGGGADTQYF.

The CDR3, as DNA: TGTGCCAGCAGCCCCCACACTAGCGGGGGCGAGACCCAGTACTTC. Its translation is CASSPHTSGGETQYF. This chain uses TRBV14 with TRBJ2-5; TRBD2 agrees at 11 bases. With V trimmed by 4 bases and J by 5 bases, 6 bases remained unmatched. Germline V gene lookup returns CDR1 SGHDN and CDR2 FVKESK. The CDR3 extends over 15 amino acids.

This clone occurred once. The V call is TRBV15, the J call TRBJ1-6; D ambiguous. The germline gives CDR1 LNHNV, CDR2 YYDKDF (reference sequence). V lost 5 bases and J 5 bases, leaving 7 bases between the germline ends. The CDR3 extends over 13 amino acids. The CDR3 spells CATSVRNNSPLHF. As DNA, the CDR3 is TGTGCCACCAGCGTCAGGAATAATTCACCCCTCCACTTT.

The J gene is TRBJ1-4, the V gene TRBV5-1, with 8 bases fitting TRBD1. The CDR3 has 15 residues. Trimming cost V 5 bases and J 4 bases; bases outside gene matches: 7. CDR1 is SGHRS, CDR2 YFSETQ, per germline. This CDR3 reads CASSKTGGINEKLFF. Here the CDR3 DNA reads TGCGCCAGCAGTAAAACAGGGGGGATTAATGAAAAACTGTTTTTT.

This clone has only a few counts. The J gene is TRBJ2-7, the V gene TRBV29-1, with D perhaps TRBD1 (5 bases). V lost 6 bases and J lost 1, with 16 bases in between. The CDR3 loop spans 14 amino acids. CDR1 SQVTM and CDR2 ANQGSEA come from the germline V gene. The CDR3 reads CSVTDRISSYEQYF. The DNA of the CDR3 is TGCAGCGTCACCGACAGAATTTCTTCCTACGAGCAGTACTTC.

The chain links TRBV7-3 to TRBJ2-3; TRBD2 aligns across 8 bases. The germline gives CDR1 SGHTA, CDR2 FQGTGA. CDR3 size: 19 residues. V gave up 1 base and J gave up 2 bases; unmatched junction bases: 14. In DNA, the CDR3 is TGTGCCAGCAGCTTAATAGATCCCGGACTAGCCCTTTCCACAGATACGCAGTATTTT. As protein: CASSLIDPGLALSTDTQYF. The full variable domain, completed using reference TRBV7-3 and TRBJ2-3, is GAGVSQTPSNKVTEKGKYVELRCDPISGHTALYWYRQSLGQGPEFLIYFQGTGAADDSGLPNDRFFAVRPEGSVSTLKIQRTERGDSAVYLCASSLIDPGLALSTDTQYFGPGTRLTVL.

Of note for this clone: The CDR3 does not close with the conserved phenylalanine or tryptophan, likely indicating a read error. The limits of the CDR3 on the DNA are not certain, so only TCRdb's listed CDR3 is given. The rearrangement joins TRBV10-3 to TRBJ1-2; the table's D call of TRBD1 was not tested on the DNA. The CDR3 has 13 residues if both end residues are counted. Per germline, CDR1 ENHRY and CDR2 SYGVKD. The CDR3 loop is CAISQTRQGAGWG.

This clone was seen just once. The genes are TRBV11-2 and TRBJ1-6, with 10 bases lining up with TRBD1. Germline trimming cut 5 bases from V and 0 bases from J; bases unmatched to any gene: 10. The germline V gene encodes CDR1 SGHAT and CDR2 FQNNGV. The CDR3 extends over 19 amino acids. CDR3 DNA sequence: TGTGCCAGCAGCCCACCCCCCGGACAGGGGGGCTCCTATAATTCACCCCTCCACTTT. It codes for CASSPPPGQGGSYNSPLHF.